The 14 T cell receptor beta chains presented below share a single source sample, sequenced in a study of regulatory T cells in long-lasting Graves disease. In building TCR beta libraries, iRepertoire HTBI primers were used together with Arm-PCR of CDR3 regions. From the multiplex PCR reads, TCRdb called clonotypes with MiXCR, one entry per CDR3 protein. This repertoire shows approximately 350,000 distinct CDR3 sequences, 12% found once; its top ten account for approximately 19%. As for time point: newly diagnosed GD, antithyroid drugs for less than 3 months. The TCR library was made from RNA that had been extracted from PBMCs in TRIzol. The same sample was also studied in work on T cells in Graves' hyperthyroidism and ophthalmopathy.

Source: peripheral blood mononuclear cells (PBMCs), taken at new diagnosis, from a patient treated with antithyroid drugs. All receptors derive from a woman between 18 and 30 years old with Graves disease.

This clonotype has at least ten counts. The rearrangement joins TRBV20-1 to TRBJ2-7; a possible D gene is TRBD2 (6 bases). In germline, CDR1 is DFQATT, CDR2 SNEGSKA (reference sequence). This CDR3 region has 15 residues. Between the trimmed V and J ends, which lost 3 bases and 1 base, there was a span of 16 bases. The CDR3 bases are TGCAGTGCTAGTTTGTCGAGACGGGGGTCCTACGAGCAGTACTTC. It specifies CSASLSRRGSYEQYF.

This clonotype was counted ten times or more. The chain uses TRBV20-1 and TRBJ1-1; D is uncertain. V was cut by 8 bases and J by 3 bases, with 16 bases left in between. The germline V gene has CDR1 DFQATT and CDR2 SNEGSKA (reference sequence). The CDR3 loop spans 13 amino acids. CDR3 protein: CSPQSPKDTEAFF. The CDR3 DNA is TGCAGTCCACAGAGTCCAAAGGACACTGAAGCTTTCTTT.

A few counts support this clonotype. CDR3 amino acids: CASSQDGTSSDTQYF. The DNA of the CDR3 is TGCGCCAGCAGCCAAGACGGGACTAGCTCAGATACGCAGTATTTT. This chain joins TRBV4-3 and TRBJ2-3; 9 bases align to TRBD2. Per germline, CDR1 LGHNA and CDR2 YSLEER. With V trimmed by 0 bases and J by 4 bases, 2 bases remained unmatched. The CDR3 is 15 amino acids.

The sample holds a few counts of this clonotype. The gene calls are TRBV7-2 and TRBJ2-7; 11 bases agree with TRBD2. The germline CDR1 and CDR2 sequences are SGHTA and FQGNSA. Germline trimming cut 3 bases from V and 6 bases from J; bases unmatched to any gene: 1. The CDR3 spans 13 residues. CDR3 nucleotide sequence: TGTGCCAGCAGCTTTAGCGGGGGGGTCGAGCAGTACGTC. Translation: CASSFSGGVEQYV.

Many counts were recorded for this clonotype. This chain links TRBV24-1 with TRBJ2-3; no clear D gene. Deletions cut 6 bases from V and 0 bases from J, with 3 bases between. The CDR3 contains 12 residues. Germline loops: CDR1 KGHDR, CDR2 SFDVKD. DNA for the CDR3: TGTGCCACCAGTCCGAGCACAGATACGCAGTATTTT. Residues: CATSPSTDTQYF.

The sample holds a few counts of this clonotype. V usage is TRBV4-1 and J usage is TRBJ1-1; D is unclear. V lost 0 bases and J lost 5, with 13 bases in between. Germline CDR1 is MGHRA and CDR2 is YSYEKL. The CDR3 length is 15 residues. Written as DNA, the CDR3 is TGCGCCAGCAGCCAAGATGATGCGGGTTGGACTGAAGCTTTCTTT. Its protein is CASSQDDAGWTEAFF.

At least ten counts were recorded for this clonotype. DNA for the CDR3: TGTGCCAGCAGCTTGGGACTCCCGATCAACACAGATACGCAGTATTTT. Translated: CASSLGLPINTDTQYF. The chain couples TRBV7-2 to TRBJ2-3; a possible D gene is TRBD2 (6 bases). This CDR3 comprises 16 residues. Between the trimmed V and J ends, which lost 3 bases and 2 bases, there was a span of 15 bases. In germline, CDR1 is SGHTA, CDR2 FQGNSA.

This clonotype was picked up many times. The V call is TRBV6-2 or TRBV6-3, the J call TRBJ1-5; D call uncertain. This CDR3 spans 12 amino acids. The ends were cut back, 2 bases at V and 9 bases at J, with 8 bases in the middle. CDR1 and CDR2 (germline): MNHEY, SVGEGT. The CDR3 DNA follows: TGTGCCAGCAGTTACGGCCGTGGGCCCCAGCATTTT. It specifies CASSYGRGPQHF.

This clonotype was observed many times. The V gene is TRBV6-1, the J gene TRBJ2-7; D is perhaps TRBD1 or TRBD2 (5 bases each). CDR1 is MNHNS and CDR2 is SASEGT in the germline V gene. The CDR3 length is 12 residues. Trimming removed 6 bases from V and 3 bases from J, with 9 bases in between. The CDR3 DNA is TGTGCCAGCAGGGATGGGGGCTACGAGCAGTACGTC. Its translation is CASRDGGYEQYV.

The chain couples TRBV7-2 to TRBJ1-1, with D possibly being TRBD1 (5 bases). The V gene's germline CDR1 is SGHTA and CDR2 FQGNSA. Trimming cost V 5 bases and J 4 bases, with 14 bases left between them. This CDR3 is built from 14 residues. The CDR3 sequence: CASSPPGTFTEAFF. The CDR3 region has the DNA TGTGCCAGCAGCCCCCCAGGGACCTTCACTGAAGCTTTCTTT.

This clonotype was counted ten times or more. The V and J genes are TRBV7-9 and TRBJ1-4; TRBD1 matches at 7 bases. CDR1 and CDR2 from the germline V gene are SEHNR and FQNEAQ (reference sequence). CDR3 length: 18 amino acids. Germline trimming cut 2 bases from V and 2 bases from J; bases unmatched to any gene: 11. CDR3 sequence (DNA): TGTGCCAGCAGCTTAATAGTAAAGGGGGCGTCTACTAATGAAAAACTGTTTTTT. It specifies CASSLIVKGASTNEKLFF.

The chain combines TRBV27 with TRBJ2-7; 10 bases align to TRBD1. The germline V gene encodes CDR1 MNHEY and CDR2 SMNVEV (reference sequence). V lost 4 bases to trimming and J lost 4 bases; unmatched junction nucleotides: 4. This CDR3 is 14 amino acids long. The CDR3 region has the DNA TGTGCCAGCAGTTCGACAGGGGGCGAATACGAGCAGTACTTC. Protein: CASSSTGGEYEQYF.

This clonotype was counted many times. This chain uses TRBV10-3 with TRBJ2-5, with no clear D. This CDR3 spans 12 amino acids. CDR1 and CDR2 (germline): ENHRY, SYGVKD. V was pared by 7 bases and J by 1 base, with 7 bases between. The CDR3 loop reads CAIMDTQETQYF. CDR3 DNA: TGTGCCATCATGGATACCCAAGAGACCCAGTACTTC.

This clonotype appeared many times. The rearrangement joins TRBV2 to TRBJ2-1; 7 nucleotides align to TRBD1. Trimming removed 6 bases from V and 7 bases from J; junction bases left unmatched: 12. Germline V CDR1 and CDR2: SNHLY, FYNNEI. The CDR3 sequence is 15 residues long. This chain's CDR3 is CASSDRSTGENEQFF. DNA of the CDR3: TGTGCCAGCAGCGATAGGTCTACAGGGGAGAATGAGCAGTTCTTC. Variable domain in full (rest from reference TRBV2 and TRBJ2-1): EPEVTQTPSHQVTQMGQEVILRCVPISNHLYFYWYRQILGQKVEFLVSFYNNEISEKSEIFDDQFSVERPDGSNFTLKIRSTKLEDSAMYFCASSDRSTGENEQFFGPGTRLTVL.